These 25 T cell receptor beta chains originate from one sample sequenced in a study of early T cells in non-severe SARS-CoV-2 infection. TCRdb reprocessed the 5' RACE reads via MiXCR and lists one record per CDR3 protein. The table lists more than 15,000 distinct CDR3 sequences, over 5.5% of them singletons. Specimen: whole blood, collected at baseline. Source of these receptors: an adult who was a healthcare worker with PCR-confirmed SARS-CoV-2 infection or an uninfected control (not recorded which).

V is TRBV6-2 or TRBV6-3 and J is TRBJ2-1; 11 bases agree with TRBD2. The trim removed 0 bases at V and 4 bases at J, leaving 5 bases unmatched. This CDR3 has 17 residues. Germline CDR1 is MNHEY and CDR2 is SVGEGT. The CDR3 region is CASSYSPTSGIYNEQFF. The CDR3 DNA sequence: TGTGCCAGCAGTTACTCTCCGACTAGCGGGATATACAATGAGCAGTTCTTC.

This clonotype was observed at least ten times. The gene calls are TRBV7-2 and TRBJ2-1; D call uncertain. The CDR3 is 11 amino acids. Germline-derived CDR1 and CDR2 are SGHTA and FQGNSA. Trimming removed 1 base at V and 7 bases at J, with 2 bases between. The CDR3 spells CASSLVNEQFF. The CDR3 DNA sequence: TGTGCCAGCAGCTTAGTGAATGAGCAGTTCTTC.

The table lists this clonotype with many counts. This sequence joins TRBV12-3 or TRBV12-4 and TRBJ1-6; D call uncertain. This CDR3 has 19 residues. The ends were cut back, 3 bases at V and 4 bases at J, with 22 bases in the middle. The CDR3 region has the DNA TGTGCCAGCAGTTTTAGTGGGAACTTTCGCCCTCGGTATAATTCACCCCTCCACTTT. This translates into CASSFSGNFRPRYNSPLHF.

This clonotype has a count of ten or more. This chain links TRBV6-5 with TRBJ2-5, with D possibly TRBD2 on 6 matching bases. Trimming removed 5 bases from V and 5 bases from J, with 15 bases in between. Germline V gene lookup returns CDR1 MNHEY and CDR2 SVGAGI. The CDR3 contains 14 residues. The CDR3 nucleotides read TGTGCCAGCAGTCCGGGGCTAGCGACGGAGACCCAGTACTTC. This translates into CASSPGLATETQYF.

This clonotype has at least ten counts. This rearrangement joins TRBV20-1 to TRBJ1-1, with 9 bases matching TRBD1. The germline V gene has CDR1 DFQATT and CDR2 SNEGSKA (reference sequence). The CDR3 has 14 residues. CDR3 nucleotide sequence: TGCAGGGTAACGCGGGACAGGGACGTCACTGAAGCTTTCTTT. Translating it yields CRVTRDRDVTEAFF.

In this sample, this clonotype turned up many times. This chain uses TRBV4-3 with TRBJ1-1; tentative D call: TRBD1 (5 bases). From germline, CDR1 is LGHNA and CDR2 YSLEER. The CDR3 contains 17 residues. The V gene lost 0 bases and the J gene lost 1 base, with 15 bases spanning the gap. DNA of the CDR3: TGCGCCAGCAGCCAAGACTTTTTGGGGGAGTGGAACACTGAAGCTTTCTTT. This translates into CASSQDFLGEWNTEAFF.

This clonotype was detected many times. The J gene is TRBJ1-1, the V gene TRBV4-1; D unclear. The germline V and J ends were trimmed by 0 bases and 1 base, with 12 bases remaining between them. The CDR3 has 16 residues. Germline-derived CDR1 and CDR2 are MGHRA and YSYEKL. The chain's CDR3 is CASSQEVSGGNTEAFF. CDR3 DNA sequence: TGCGCCAGCAGCCAAGAGGTTTCCGGCGGGAACACTGAAGCTTTCTTT.

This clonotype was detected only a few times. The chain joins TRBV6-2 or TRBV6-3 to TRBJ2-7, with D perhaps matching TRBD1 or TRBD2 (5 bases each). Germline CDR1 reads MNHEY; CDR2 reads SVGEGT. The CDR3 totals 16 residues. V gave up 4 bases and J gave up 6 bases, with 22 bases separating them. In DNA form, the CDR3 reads TGTGCCAGCAGTTTGATAACCGGGACCCCAGCGATCGAGCAGTACTTC. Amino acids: CASSLITGTPAIEQYF.

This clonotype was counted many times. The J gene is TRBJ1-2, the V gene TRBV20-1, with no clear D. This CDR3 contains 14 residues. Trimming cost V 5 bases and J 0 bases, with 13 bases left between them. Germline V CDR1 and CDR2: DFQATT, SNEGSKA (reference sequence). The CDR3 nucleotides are TGCAGTGCTTCCAGACGGTCCGCTAACTATGGCTACACCTTC. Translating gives CSASRRSANYGYTF.

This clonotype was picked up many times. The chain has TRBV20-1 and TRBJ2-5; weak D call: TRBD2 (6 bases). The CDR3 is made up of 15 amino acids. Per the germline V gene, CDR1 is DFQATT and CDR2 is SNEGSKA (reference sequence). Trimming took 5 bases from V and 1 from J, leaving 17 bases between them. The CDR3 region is CSAPYTGTSQETQYF. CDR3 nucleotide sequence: TGCAGTGCTCCTTACACGGGGACTTCCCAAGAGACCCAGTACTTC.

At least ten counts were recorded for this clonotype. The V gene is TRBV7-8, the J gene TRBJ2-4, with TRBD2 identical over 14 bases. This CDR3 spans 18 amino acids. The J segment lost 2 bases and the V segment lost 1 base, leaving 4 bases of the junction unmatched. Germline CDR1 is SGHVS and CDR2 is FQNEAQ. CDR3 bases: TGTGCCAGCAGCTTAGGCGGACTAGCGGGGGGAACCAAAAACATTCAGTACTTC. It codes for CASSLGGLAGGTKNIQYF.

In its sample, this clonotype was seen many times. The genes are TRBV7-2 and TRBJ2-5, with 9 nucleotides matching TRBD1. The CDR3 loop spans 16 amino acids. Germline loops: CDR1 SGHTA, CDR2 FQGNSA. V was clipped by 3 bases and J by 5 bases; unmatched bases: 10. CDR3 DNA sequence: TGTGCCAGCAGCTTTTCCGGGACAGGGATTGGGGAGACCCAGTACTTC. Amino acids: CASSFSGTGIGETQYF.

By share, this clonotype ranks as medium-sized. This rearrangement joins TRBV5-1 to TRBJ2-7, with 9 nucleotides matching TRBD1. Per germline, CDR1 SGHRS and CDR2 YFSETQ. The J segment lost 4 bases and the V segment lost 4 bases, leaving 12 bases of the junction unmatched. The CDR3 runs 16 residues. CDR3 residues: CASSETGTGKIYEQYF. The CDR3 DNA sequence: TGCGCCAGCAGCGAAACCGGGACAGGGAAAATTTACGAGCAGTACTTC.

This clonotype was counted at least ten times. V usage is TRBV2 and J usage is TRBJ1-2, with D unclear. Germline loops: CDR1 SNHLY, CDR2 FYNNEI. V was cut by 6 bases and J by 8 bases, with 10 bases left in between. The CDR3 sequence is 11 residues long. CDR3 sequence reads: CASREVGGYTF. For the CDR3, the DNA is TGTGCCAGCAGGGAGGTTGGCGGCTACACCTTC.

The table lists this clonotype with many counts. The DNA of the CDR3 is TGTGCCAGCTCTCGGGGGAACCAAGAGACCCAGTACTTC. Encoded protein: CASSRGNQETQYF. The rearrangement uses TRBV11-2 and TRBJ2-5; D perhaps matches TRBD2 (6 bases). V gave up 8 bases and J gave up 0 bases, with 10 bases separating them. Germline V gives CDR1 SGHAT, CDR2 FQNNGV. This CDR3 has 13 residues.

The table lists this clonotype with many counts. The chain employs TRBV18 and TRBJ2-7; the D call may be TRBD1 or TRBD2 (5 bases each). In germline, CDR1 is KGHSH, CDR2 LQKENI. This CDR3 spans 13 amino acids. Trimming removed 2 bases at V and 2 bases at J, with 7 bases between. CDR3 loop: CASSPGTTYEQYF. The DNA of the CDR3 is TGTGCCAGCTCACCAGGGACCACCTACGAGCAGTACTTC.

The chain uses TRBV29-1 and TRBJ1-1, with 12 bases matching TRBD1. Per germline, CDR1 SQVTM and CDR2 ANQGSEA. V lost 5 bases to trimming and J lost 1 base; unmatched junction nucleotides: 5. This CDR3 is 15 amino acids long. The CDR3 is CSVRDRGRRNTEAFF. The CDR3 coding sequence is TGCAGCGTTCGGGACAGGGGGCGTAGGAACACTGAAGCTTTCTTT.

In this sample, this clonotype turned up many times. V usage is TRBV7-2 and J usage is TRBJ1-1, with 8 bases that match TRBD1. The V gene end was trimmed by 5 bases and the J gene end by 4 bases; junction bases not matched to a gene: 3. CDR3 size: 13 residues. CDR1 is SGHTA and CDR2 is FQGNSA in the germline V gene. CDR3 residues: CASSLTGGTEAFF. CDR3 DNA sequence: TGTGCCAGCAGCCTAACAGGGGGCACTGAAGCTTTCTTT.

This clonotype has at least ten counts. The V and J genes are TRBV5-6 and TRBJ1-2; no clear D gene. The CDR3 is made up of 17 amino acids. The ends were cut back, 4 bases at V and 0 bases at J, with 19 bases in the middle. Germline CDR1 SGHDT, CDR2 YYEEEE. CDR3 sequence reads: CASSLSMGHRANYGYTF. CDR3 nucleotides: TGTGCCAGCAGCCTGAGCATGGGTCACCGAGCTAACTATGGCTACACCTTC.

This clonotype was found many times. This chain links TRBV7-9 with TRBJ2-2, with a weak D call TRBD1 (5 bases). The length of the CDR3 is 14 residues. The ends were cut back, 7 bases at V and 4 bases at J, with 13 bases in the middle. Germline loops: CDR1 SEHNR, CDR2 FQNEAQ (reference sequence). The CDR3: CASIPDTTTGELFF. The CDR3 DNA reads TGTGCCAGCATCCCGGACACTACCACCGGGGAGCTGTTTTTT.

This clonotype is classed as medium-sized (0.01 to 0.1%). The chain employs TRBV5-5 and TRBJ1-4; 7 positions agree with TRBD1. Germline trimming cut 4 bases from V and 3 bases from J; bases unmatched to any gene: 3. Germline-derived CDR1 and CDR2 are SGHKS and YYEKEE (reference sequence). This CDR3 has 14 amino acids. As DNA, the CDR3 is TGTGCCAGCAGCGTCGGGACAGCTAATGAAAAACTGTTTTTT. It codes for CASSVGTANEKLFF.

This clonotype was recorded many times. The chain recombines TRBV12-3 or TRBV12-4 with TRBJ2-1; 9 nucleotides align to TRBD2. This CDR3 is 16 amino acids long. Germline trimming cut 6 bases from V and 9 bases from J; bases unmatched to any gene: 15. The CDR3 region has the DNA TGTGCCAGCAGACCATCGGGCGGGGGGGCCTTAGTTGAGCAGTTCTTC. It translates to CASRPSGGGALVEQFF.

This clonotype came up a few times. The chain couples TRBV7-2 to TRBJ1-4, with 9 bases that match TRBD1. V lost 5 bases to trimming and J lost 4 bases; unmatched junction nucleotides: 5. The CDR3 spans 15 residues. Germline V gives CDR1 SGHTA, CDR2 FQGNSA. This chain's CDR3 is CASSAQTGGNEKLFF. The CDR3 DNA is TGTGCCAGCAGCGCCCAGACAGGGGGTAATGAAAAACTGTTTTTT.

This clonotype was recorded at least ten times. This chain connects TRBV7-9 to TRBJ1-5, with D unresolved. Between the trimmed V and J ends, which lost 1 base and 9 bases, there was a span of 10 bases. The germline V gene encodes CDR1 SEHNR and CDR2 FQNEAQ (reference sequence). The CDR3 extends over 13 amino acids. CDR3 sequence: CASSLDPSPPQHF. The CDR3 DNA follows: TGTGCCAGCAGCTTAGACCCAAGCCCGCCCCAGCATTTT.

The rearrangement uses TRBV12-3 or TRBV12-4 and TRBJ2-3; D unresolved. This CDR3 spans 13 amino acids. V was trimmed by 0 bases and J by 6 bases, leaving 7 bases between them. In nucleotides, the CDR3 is TGTGCCAGCAGTTTAGCAGGGTCGGATACGCAGTATTTT. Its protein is CASSLAGSDTQYF.